These T cell receptor beta chains were read from a single sample in a study of blood T cell repertoires in COVID-19. The protocol was immunoSEQ multiplex PCR, while the TCRdb copy is restricted to in-frame clones and leaves out a portion. The table lists under 250,000 clones, roughly 85% of them singletons, with about 3.9% in the top ten. Sequenced: peripheral blood. All receptors derive from a woman over 75 with acute or convalescent COVID-19. Both conserved end residues are part of each CDR3. The order of the fields is CDR3 length, clone size, V gene, J gene, D gene, CDR3 protein, CDR3 DNA. D genes are given only for firm matches. The listing skips clone size in some rows; elsewhere it reads once, few, many or a size class.

len: 13; abundance: -; v_gene: TRBV5-8; j_gene: TRBJ1-2; d_gene: TRBD1; CDR3aa: CASSRGQRYGYTF; CDR3nt: TGTGCCAGCAGCAGGGGACAGCGCTATGGCTACACCTTC
len: 15; abundance: -; v_gene: TRBV5-8; j_gene: TRBJ2-5; d_gene: TRBD2; CDR3aa: CASSFLAGGQETQYF; CDR3nt: TGTGCCAGCAGCTTCCTAGCGGGGGGGCAAGAGACCCAGTACTTC
len: 13; abundance: -; v_gene: TRBV27; j_gene: TRBJ1-1; d_gene: TRBD1; CDR3aa: CASRIGGTGSAFF; CDR3nt: TGTGCCAGCAGGATCGGAGGGACAGGCTCAGCTTTCTTT
len: 15; abundance: -; v_gene: TRBV7-9; j_gene: TRBJ2-2; d_gene: -; CDR3aa: CASSLRTFSTGELFF; CDR3nt: TGTGCCAGCAGCCTCCGGACATTCTCCACCGGGGAGCTGTTTTTT
len: 13; abundance: once; v_gene: TRBV12-3/TRBV12-4; j_gene: TRBJ1-3; d_gene: -; CDR3aa: CASSFIAGNTIYF; CDR3nt: TGTGCCAGCAGTTTCATTGCTGGAAACACCATATATTTT
len: 10; abundance: -; v_gene: TRBV21-1; j_gene: TRBJ2-3; d_gene: -; CDR3aa: CAIRTATQYF; CDR3nt: TGTGCCATCCGGACAGCTACGCAGTATTTT
len: 13; abundance: -; v_gene: TRBV6-5; j_gene: TRBJ1-2; d_gene: -; CDR3aa: CASSSRGGYGYTF; CDR3nt: TGTGCCAGCAGTTCCCGAGGGGGTTATGGCTACACCTTC
len: 14; abundance: -; v_gene: TRBV13; j_gene: TRBJ1-1; d_gene: -; CDR3aa: CASSDDREYTEAFF; CDR3nt: TGTGCCAGCAGCGATGACAGAGAGTACACTGAAGCTTTCTTT
len: 15; abundance: -; v_gene: TRBV6-5; j_gene: TRBJ1-5; d_gene: TRBD1; CDR3aa: CASRGTGGTRQPQHF; CDR3nt: TGTGCCAGCCGCGGGACAGGGGGTACGAGGCAGCCCCAGCATTTT
len: 14; abundance: -; v_gene: TRBV12-5; j_gene: TRBJ1-5; d_gene: -; CDR3aa: CASAQDSGNQPQHF; CDR3nt: TGTGCTAGTGCCCAGGACAGTGGCAATCAGCCCCAGCATTTT
len: 13; abundance: -; v_gene: TRBV6-1; j_gene: TRBJ2-5; d_gene: TRBD2; CDR3aa: CASSSAGGETQYF; CDR3nt: TGTGCCAGCAGCTCCGCCGGGGGGGAGACCCAGTACTTC
len: 15; abundance: -; v_gene: TRBV6-5; j_gene: TRBJ1-2; d_gene: TRBD1; CDR3aa: CASSYSTGQLYGYTF; CDR3nt: TGTGCCAGCAGTTACTCGACGGGACAGCTCTATGGCTACACCTTC
len: 14; abundance: -; v_gene: TRBV18; j_gene: TRBJ2-5; d_gene: TRBD1; CDR3aa: CASQDRVFQETQYF; CDR3nt: TGTGCCAGCCAGGACAGGGTTTTTCAAGAGACCCAGTACTTC
len: 17; abundance: -; v_gene: TRBV4-1; j_gene: TRBJ2-5; d_gene: -; CDR3aa: CASSQEVGRGPKETQYF; CDR3nt: TGCGCCAGCAGCCAAGAGGTCGGGCGGGGGCCTAAAGAGACCCAGTACTTC
len: 11; abundance: -; v_gene: TRBV6-5; j_gene: TRBJ1-1; d_gene: -; CDR3aa: CASIGGAEAFF; CDR3nt: TGTGCCAGCATTGGGGGCGCTGAAGCTTTCTTT
len: 16; abundance: -; v_gene: TRBV27; j_gene: TRBJ1-2; d_gene: -; CDR3aa: CASSLSSGALNYGYTF; CDR3nt: TGTGCCAGCAGTTTATCTTCAGGGGCGCTAAACTATGGCTACACCTTC
len: 16; abundance: -; v_gene: TRBV9; j_gene: TRBJ2-3; d_gene: TRBD1; CDR3aa: CASSASGTGYTDTQYF; CDR3nt: TGTGCCAGCAGCGCGAGTGGGACAGGGTACACAGATACGCAGTATTTT
len: 15; abundance: few; v_gene: TRBV6-5; j_gene: TRBJ1-5; d_gene: TRBD1; CDR3aa: CASSTSGTGGQPQHF; CDR3nt: TGTGCCAGCAGTACCTCCGGGACAGGTGGACAGCCCCAGCATTTT
len: 13; abundance: -; v_gene: TRBV11-3; j_gene: TRBJ1-1; d_gene: -; CDR3aa: CASSPPGRTEAFF; CDR3nt: TGTGCCAGCAGCCCCCCAGGGCGCACTGAAGCTTTCTTT
len: 15; abundance: -; v_gene: TRBV13; j_gene: TRBJ2-1; d_gene: -; CDR3aa: CASSLGTSPYNEQFF; CDR3nt: TGTGCCAGCAGCTTAGGGACTAGTCCCTACAATGAGCAGTTCTTC
len: 14; abundance: -; v_gene: TRBV19; j_gene: TRBJ1-6; d_gene: -; CDR3aa: CASSRDRPPSPLHF; CDR3nt: TGTGCCAGTAGTAGAGACAGGCCTCCTTCACCCCTCCACTTT
len: 12; abundance: -; v_gene: TRBV6-5; j_gene: TRBJ1-1; d_gene: -; CDR3aa: CASSLLYTEAFF; CDR3nt: TGTGCCAGCAGTTTGTTATACACTGAAGCTTTCTTT
len: 13; abundance: -; v_gene: TRBV29-1; j_gene: TRBJ2-1; d_gene: -; CDR3aa: CSVERGTYNEQFF; CDR3nt: TGCAGCGTTGAACGGGGGACCTACAATGAGCAGTTCTTC
len: 13; abundance: -; v_gene: TRBV5-4; j_gene: TRBJ1-1; d_gene: -; CDR3aa: CASSSTGIAEAFF; CDR3nt: TGTGCCAGCAGCTCTACAGGGATCGCTGAAGCTTTCTTT
len: 13; abundance: -; v_gene: TRBV7-2; j_gene: TRBJ1-4; d_gene: TRBD1; CDR3aa: CASNRGTNEKLFF; CDR3nt: TGTGCCAGCAACAGGGGAACTAATGAAAAACTGTTTTTT
len: 16; abundance: -; v_gene: TRBV6-5; j_gene: TRBJ1-3; d_gene: TRBD1; CDR3aa: CASSSPDRAGGNTIYF; CDR3nt: TGTGCCAGCAGTTCTCCCGACAGGGCGGGTGGAAACACCATATATTTT
len: 14; abundance: -; v_gene: TRBV5-1; j_gene: TRBJ1-1; d_gene: -; CDR3aa: CASSQDTLNTEAFF; CDR3nt: TGCGCCAGCAGCCAGGACACATTGAACACTGAAGCTTTCTTT
len: 15; abundance: -; v_gene: TRBV19; j_gene: TRBJ2-3; d_gene: -; CDR3aa: CASSMAAGPSDTQYF; CDR3nt: TGTGCCAGTAGTATGGCGGCGGGCCCCTCGGATACGCAGTATTTT
len: 15; abundance: -; v_gene: TRBV25-1; j_gene: TRBJ2-7; d_gene: -; CDR3aa: CASSLGQGWFFEQYF; CDR3nt: TGTGCCAGCAGTTTGGGCCAGGGGTGGTTTTTCGAGCAGTACTTC
len: 19; abundance: few; v_gene: TRBV7-8; j_gene: TRBJ1-2; d_gene: -; CDR3aa: CASSLSGQPSVITNYGYTF; CDR3nt: TGTGCCAGCAGCTTATCTGGACAGCCTTCCGTAATAACTAACTATGGCTACACCTTC
len: 13; abundance: few; v_gene: TRBV19; j_gene: TRBJ1-1; d_gene: -; CDR3aa: CATLDSSNTEAFF; CDR3nt: TGTGCCACCTTGGACAGCTCGAACACTGAAGCTTTCTTT
len: 15; abundance: -; v_gene: TRBV5-1; j_gene: TRBJ2-5; d_gene: -; CDR3aa: CASSRDNGREETQYF; CDR3nt: TGCGCCAGCAGCCGGGACAATGGGAGAGAGGAGACCCAGTACTTC
len: 14; abundance: -; v_gene: TRBV7-2; j_gene: TRBJ1-1; d_gene: -; CDR3aa: CASSSRLQGVEAFF; CDR3nt: TGTGCCAGCAGCTCCAGGCTACAGGGAGTTGAAGCTTTCTTT
len: 12; abundance: -; v_gene: TRBV29-1; j_gene: TRBJ2-7; d_gene: -; CDR3aa: CSVDRNGYEQYF; CDR3nt: TGCAGCGTAGACAGGAACGGCTACGAGCAGTACTTC
len: 15; abundance: -; v_gene: TRBV28; j_gene: TRBJ1-4; d_gene: TRBD1; CDR3aa: CASSPPGQKNEKLFF; CDR3nt: TGTGCCAGCAGCCCCCCGGGACAGAAGAATGAAAAACTGTTTTTT
len: 16; abundance: -; v_gene: TRBV19; j_gene: TRBJ1-2; d_gene: -; CDR3aa: CASSIAGDPANYGYTF; CDR3nt: TGTGCCAGTAGTATAGCGGGGGACCCTGCTAACTATGGCTACACCTTC
len: 18; abundance: few; v_gene: TRBV27; j_gene: TRBJ2-2; d_gene: -; CDR3aa: CASSLQISVSANTGELFF; CDR3nt: TGTGCCAGCAGTTTACAGATTTCTGTTTCCGCGAACACCGGGGAGCTGTTTTTT
len: 13; abundance: -; v_gene: TRBV7-2; j_gene: TRBJ1-1; d_gene: TRBD1; CDR3aa: CASSYDRDTEAFF; CDR3nt: TGTGCCAGCAGCTACGACAGGGACACTGAAGCTTTCTTT
len: 15; abundance: -; v_gene: TRBV19; j_gene: TRBJ1-2; d_gene: -; CDR3aa: CASSVGRATNYGYTF; CDR3nt: TGTGCCAGTAGTGTGGGTCGAGCGACTAACTATGGCTACACCTTC
len: 15; abundance: -; v_gene: TRBV2; j_gene: TRBJ1-4; d_gene: TRBD1; CDR3aa: CASSEVGQKNEKLFF; CDR3nt: TGTGCCAGCAGTGAAGTGGGACAGAAGAATGAAAAACTGTTTTTT
len: 15; abundance: -; v_gene: TRBV5-4; j_gene: TRBJ2-3; d_gene: TRBD1; CDR3aa: CASSSPGQGADTQYF; CDR3nt: TGTGCCAGCAGCTCGCCGGGACAGGGGGCAGATACGCAGTATTTT
len: 18; abundance: -; v_gene: TRBV9; j_gene: TRBJ1-6; d_gene: TRBD1; CDR3aa: CASSPPGQQSSYNSPLHF; CDR3nt: TGTGCCAGCAGCCCCCCGGGACAGCAAAGCTCCTATAATTCACCCCTCCACTTT
len: 15; abundance: -; v_gene: TRBV7-3; j_gene: TRBJ2-5; d_gene: TRBD2; CDR3aa: CASSRTSGGQETQYF; CDR3nt: TGTGCCAGCAGCCGGACTAGCGGGGGGCAAGAGACCCAGTACTTC
len: 13; abundance: -; v_gene: TRBV28; j_gene: TRBJ1-1; d_gene: -; CDR3aa: CASSFGGGTEAFF; CDR3nt: TGTGCCAGCAGTTTTGGGGGGGGTACTGAAGCTTTCTTT
len: 16; abundance: -; v_gene: TRBV7-8; j_gene: TRBJ1-1; d_gene: TRBD1; CDR3aa: CASSLGTGGQNTEAFF; CDR3nt: TGTGCCAGCAGCTTAGGGACAGGGGGCCAGAACACTGAAGCTTTCTTT
len: 16; abundance: -; v_gene: TRBV28; j_gene: TRBJ1-3; d_gene: TRBD1; CDR3aa: CASSLYRGVGGNTIYF; CDR3nt: TGTGCCAGCAGTCTGTACAGGGGGGTGGGAGGAAACACCATATATTTT
len: 17; abundance: -; v_gene: TRBV19; j_gene: TRBJ2-1; d_gene: TRBD2; CDR3aa: CASSGGSVGLVNNEQFF; CDR3nt: TGTGCCAGTAGTGGAGGAAGCGTGGGACTAGTTAACAATGAGCAGTTCTTC
len: 16; abundance: -; v_gene: TRBV6-5; j_gene: TRBJ1-4; d_gene: TRBD1; CDR3aa: CASSFHQRQGGEKLFF; CDR3nt: TGTGCCAGCAGTTTCCACCAAAGACAGGGTGGCGAAAAACTGTTTTTT
len: 16; abundance: -; v_gene: TRBV7-6; j_gene: TRBJ2-7; d_gene: -; CDR3aa: CASSLGTGLKSYEQYF; CDR3nt: TGTGCCAGCAGCTTGGGGACGGGACTCAAATCCTACGAGCAGTACTTC
len: 14; abundance: -; v_gene: TRBV2; j_gene: TRBJ2-3; d_gene: TRBD1; CDR3aa: CASRRQGWSDTQYF; CDR3nt: TGTGCCAGCAGAAGACAGGGGTGGTCAGATACGCAGTATTTT
len: 13; abundance: -; v_gene: TRBV28; j_gene: TRBJ2-7; d_gene: TRBD2; CDR3aa: CAGQSGGDYEQYF; CDR3nt: TGTGCCGGACAAAGCGGGGGGGATTACGAGCAGTACTTC
len: 16; abundance: -; v_gene: TRBV23-1; j_gene: TRBJ1-2; d_gene: -; CDR3aa: CASSQSRRKGIYGYTF; CDR3nt: TGCGCCAGCAGTCAATCGCGCAGGAAAGGTATCTATGGCTACACCTTC
len: 18; abundance: -; v_gene: TRBV5-1; j_gene: TRBJ1-6; d_gene: -; CDR3aa: CASSLAFSRSSYNSPLHF; CDR3nt: TGCGCCAGCAGCTTGGCCTTTAGTAGGAGCTCCTATAATTCACCCCTCCACTTT